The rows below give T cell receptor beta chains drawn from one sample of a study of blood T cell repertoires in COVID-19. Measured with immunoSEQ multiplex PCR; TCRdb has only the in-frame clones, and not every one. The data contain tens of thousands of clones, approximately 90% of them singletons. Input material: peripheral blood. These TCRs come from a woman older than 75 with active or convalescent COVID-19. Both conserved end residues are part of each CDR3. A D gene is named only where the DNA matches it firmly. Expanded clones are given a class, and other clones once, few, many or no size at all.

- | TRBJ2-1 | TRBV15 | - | TGTGCCACCAGCCCCCGCCCGGGGGACTACAATGAGCAGTTCTTC | CATSPRPGDYNEQFF
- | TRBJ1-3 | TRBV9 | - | TGTGCCAGCAGCTATTCTACCATGGACAGTAGAAACACCATATATTTT | CASSYSTMDSRNTIYF
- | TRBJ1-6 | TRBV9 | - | TGTGCCAGCAGCGTAGAACAGTATAATTCACCCCTCCACTTT | CASSVEQYNSPLHF
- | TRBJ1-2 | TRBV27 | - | TGTGCCAGCAGTTTCGCGCAGGGCGCGATCTATGGCTACACCTTC | CASSFAQGAIYGYTF
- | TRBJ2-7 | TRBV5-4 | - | TGTGCCAGCAGCTGGCCGGACAGCTCCTACGAGCAGTACTTC | CASSWPDSSYEQYF
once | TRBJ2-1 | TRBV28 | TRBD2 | TGTGCCAGCAGTGGACTAGCGGGACCCTACAATGAGCAGTTCTTC | CASSGLAGPYNEQFF
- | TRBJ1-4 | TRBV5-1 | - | TGCGCCAGCAGCTTGGCCACCAGATTCCGGGACACGAATGAAAAACTGTTTTTT | CASSLATRFRDTNEKLFF
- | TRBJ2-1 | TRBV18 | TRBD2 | TGTGCCAGCTCACCAACTAGCGGGGGGGCCAATGAGCAGTTCTTC | CASSPTSGGANEQFF
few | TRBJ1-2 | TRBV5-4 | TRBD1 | TGTGCCAGCAGCCGGACAGGGGGTAACTATGGCTACACCTTC | CASSRTGGNYGYTF
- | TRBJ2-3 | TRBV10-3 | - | TGTGCCACGGCGGTTGGTCCAGATACGCAGTATTTT | CATAVGPDTQYF
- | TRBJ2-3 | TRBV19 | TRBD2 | TGTGCCAGTAGTATACTAGCGGGAGGTGCAGATACGCAGTATTTT | CASSILAGGADTQYF
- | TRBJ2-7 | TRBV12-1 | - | TGTGCCACCAGATTAAATGAGCGGGAGGCCCTCGGCGAGCAGTACTTC | CATRLNEREALGEQYF
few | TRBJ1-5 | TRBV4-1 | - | TGCGCCAGCAGCCAAGATCGCGGACTGCCACTATCTATTTTGCCCCAGCATTTT | CASSQDRGLPLSILPQHF
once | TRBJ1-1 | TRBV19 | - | TGTGCCAGTAGTATTGGACAGATGAACACTGAAGCTTTCTTT | CASSIGQMNTEAFF
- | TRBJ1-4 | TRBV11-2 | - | TGTGCCAGCAGCTTAGGGACAGCTAATGAAAAACTGTTTTTT | CASSLGTANEKLFF
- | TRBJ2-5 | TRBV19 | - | TGTGCCAGTAGTATGGCGAGGACAAGGGAGACCCAGTACTTC | CASSMARTRETQYF
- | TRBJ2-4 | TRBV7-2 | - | TGTGCCAGCAGCTTAGACAGGGTTGGCATTCAGTACTTC | CASSLDRVGIQYF
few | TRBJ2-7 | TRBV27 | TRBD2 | TGTGCCAGCAGTTTAGTGGCGGGAGGGAGCTACGAGCAGTACTTC | CASSLVAGGSYEQYF
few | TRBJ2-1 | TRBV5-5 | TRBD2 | TGTGCCAGCAGCCCGCTGGGCGGGAGGGGTAATGAGCAGTTCTTC | CASSPLGGRGNEQFF
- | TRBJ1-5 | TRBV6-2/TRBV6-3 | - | - | CASSYFGPGQGAKQPQHF
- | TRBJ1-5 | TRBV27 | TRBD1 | TGTGCCAGCGCCGTGGGGACAGGGGGCAATCAGCCCCAGCATTTT | CASAVGTGGNQPQHF
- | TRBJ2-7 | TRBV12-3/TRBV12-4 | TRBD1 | TGTGCCAGCAGTTTGGGGGACAGGGAGTACTTC | CASSLGDREYF
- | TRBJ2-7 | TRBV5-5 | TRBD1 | TGTGCCAGCAGCCCCTGGGACAGGGCCACCTACGAGCAGTACTTC | CASSPWDRATYEQYF
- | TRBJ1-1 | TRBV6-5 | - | TGTGCCAGCAGGGGCACAATGAACACTGAAGCTTTCTTT | CASRGTMNTEAFF
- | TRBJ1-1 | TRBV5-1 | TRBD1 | TGCGCCAGCAGTTTCAGACAGGGGGGAAACACTGAAGCTTTCTTT | CASSFRQGGNTEAFF
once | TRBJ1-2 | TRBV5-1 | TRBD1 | TGCGCCAGCAGCTTGTTCTCGATGCACGGGACAGGGGGAGGTGGCTACACCTTC | CASSLFSMHGTGGGGYTF
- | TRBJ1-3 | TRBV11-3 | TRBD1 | TGTGCCAGCAGTCTGACAGGGTACTCTGGAAACACCATATATTTT | CASSLTGYSGNTIYF
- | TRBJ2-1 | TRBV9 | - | TGTGCCAGCAGCTCGGACTCTCATGAGCAGTTCTTC | CASSSDSHEQFF
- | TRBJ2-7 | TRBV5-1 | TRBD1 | TGCGCCAGCAGCCCGGGACAGGGATCCCCCGAGCAGTACTTC | CASSPGQGSPEQYF
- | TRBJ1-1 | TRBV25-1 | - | TGTGCCAGCATTTACGCCGGAGGAACGGCAGCTTTCTTT | CASIYAGGTAAFF
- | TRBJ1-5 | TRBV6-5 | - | TGTGCCGGCAGAGAGCGGGACAATCAGCCCCAGCATTTT | CAGRERDNQPQHF
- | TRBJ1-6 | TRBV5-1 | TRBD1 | TGCGCCAGCAGCCATTCACAGGGGATCTATTCACCCCTCCACTTT | CASSHSQGIYSPLHF
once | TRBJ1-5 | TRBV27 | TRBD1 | TGTGCCAGCAGTTCATTTGGACAGGGCCCGGGGCAGCCCCAGCATTTT | CASSSFGQGPGQPQHF
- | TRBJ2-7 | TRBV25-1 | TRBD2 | TGTGCCAGCAGGGCGGGAGGGAGTAGATCCGACGAGCAGTACTTC | CASRAGGSRSDEQYF
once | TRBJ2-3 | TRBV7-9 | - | TGTGCCAGCAGCTCGCTACGGACTGATACGCAGTATTTT | CASSSLRTDTQYF
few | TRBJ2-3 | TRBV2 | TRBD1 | TGTGCCAGCAGTAACCTGGGACAGGGGGGCAGGGATACGCAGTATTTT | CASSNLGQGGRDTQYF
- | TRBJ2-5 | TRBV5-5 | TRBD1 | TGTGCCAGCAGCACAGGGACAGGGGCGTTAACTAAAGAGACCCAGTACTTC | CASSTGTGALTKETQYF
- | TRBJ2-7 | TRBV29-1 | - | TGCAGCGCTCTGGACAGTAGTCTGGGCGAGCAGTACTTC | CSALDSSLGEQYF
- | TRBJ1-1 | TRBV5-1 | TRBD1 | TGCGCCAGCAGCCCGAGGACAGGGGGGAACACTGAAGCTTTCTTT | CASSPRTGGNTEAFF
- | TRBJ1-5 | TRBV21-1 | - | TGTGCCAGCAGCTCCGTGTCTGGACAGTTCGGAAAGCCCCAGCATTTT | CASSSVSGQFGKPQHF
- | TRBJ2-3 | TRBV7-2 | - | TGTGCCAGCAGCCCGTTTACAGATACGCAGTATTTT | CASSPFTDTQYF
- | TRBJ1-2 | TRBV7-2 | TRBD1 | TGTGCCAGCAGCCCAGGACAGGGGCCTAACTATGGCTACACCTTC | CASSPGQGPNYGYTF